Each of the 29 T cell receptor beta chains below was sequenced from the same sample in a study of blood T cell repertoires in COVID-19. Method: immunoSEQ multiplex PCR; TCRdb's copy keeps in-frame clones and lacks some. Of about 110,000 clones listed, roughly 84% are singletons. Sequences were obtained from peripheral blood. These receptors all come from an elderly woman with active or convalescent COVID-19.

The genes are TRBV10-3 and TRBJ2-2; D perhaps matches TRBD1 (5 bases). The CDR3 is 16 residues long. V lost 5 bases and J lost 0, with 13 bases in between. The V gene's germline CDR1 is ENHRY and CDR2 SYGVKD. This chain's CDR3 is CAISLGHAANTGELFF. DNA for the CDR3: TGTGCCATCAGTCTTGGACACGCCGCGAACACCGGGGAGCTGTTTTTT.

J is TRBJ2-4 and V is TRBV15, with 7 bases lining up with TRBD1. J lost 6 bases, V lost 0 bases, and 11 bases had no gene match. The CDR3 has 17 residues. Germline CDR1 reads LNHNV; CDR2 reads YYDKDF (reference sequence). DNA of the CDR3: TGTGCCACCAGCAGAGATCGGACAGGCGTGGGGAGAAACATTCAGTACTTC. Encoded protein: CATSRDRTGVGRNIQYF.

The chain couples TRBV25-1 to TRBJ2-1; D is possibly TRBD2 (5 bases). Looked up from germline, CDR1 is MGHDK and CDR2 is SYGVNS. The CDR3 has 14 residues. V lost 3 bases and J lost 9, with 15 bases in between. The CDR3 DNA is TGTGCCAGCAGTGATTGGGCTAGCCGGGGTGAGCAGTTCTTC. This encodes CASSDWASRGEQFF.

This clone was seen a single time. The chain combines TRBV3-1 (or the pseudogene TRBV3-2) with TRBJ1-1; D is possibly TRBD1 (5 bases). The CDR3 loop spans 14 amino acids. V shed 2 bases and J shed 5 bases, with 12 bases lying between them. Germline loops: CDR1 LGHDT, CDR2 YNNKEL (reference sequence). The CDR3 region is CASSQRGVGTEAFF. The CDR3 DNA sequence: TGTGCCAGCAGCCAACGGGGGGTTGGGACTGAAGCTTTCTTT.

The rearrangement joins TRBV12-3 or TRBV12-4 to TRBJ2-1; D is possibly TRBD1 (5 bases). The CDR3 runs to 13 residues. V shed 5 bases and J shed 1 base, with 6 bases lying between them. The CDR3 DNA reads TGTGCCAGCAGTCAGGGTTCCTACAATGAGCAGTTCTTC. Its protein product is CASSQGSYNEQFF.

This clone was recorded a few times. The gene calls are TRBV7-8 and TRBJ2-7; TRBD2 matches 15 bases. Germline trimming cut 4 bases from V and 6 bases from J; bases unmatched to any gene: 13. Per germline, CDR1 SGHVS and CDR2 FQNEAQ. This CDR3 is built from 18 residues. This chain's CDR3 is CASSSWGLAGGPTAEQYF. CDR3 DNA sequence: TGTGCCAGCAGCTCCTGGGGACTAGCGGGAGGTCCCACCGCCGAGCAGTACTTC.

In its sample, this clone was seen a few times. J is TRBJ2-7 and V is TRBV12-3 or TRBV12-4; D is undetermined. The V gene lost 5 bases and the J gene lost 2 bases, with 10 bases spanning the gap. The CDR3 is 13 amino acids. CDR3 sequence (DNA): TGTGCCAGCAGTCAACCGAGCGCCTACGAGCAGTACTTC. It translates to CASSQPSAYEQYF.

This clone came up a few times. This chain uses TRBV18 with TRBJ2-3; D may be TRBD2 (5 bases). V lost 6 bases and J lost 0, with 16 bases in between. CDR1 is KGHSH, CDR2 LQKENI, per germline. The CDR3 covers 16 residues. The CDR3 coding sequence is TGTGCCAGCTCCCCGGATGGTGCGGGCAGCACAGATACGCAGTATTTT. Residues: CASSPDGAGSTDTQYF.

The chain employs TRBV12-5 and TRBJ1-1, with D maybe TRBD1 (5 bases). The V gene lost 0 bases and the J gene lost 5 bases, with 19 bases spanning the gap. In germline, CDR1 is LGHNT, CDR2 FRNRAP. The CDR3 totals 17 residues. CDR3: CASGLVGRGQGGTEAFF. CDR3 bases: TGTGCTAGTGGTTTGGTAGGTCGTGGGCAGGGTGGGACTGAAGCTTTCTTT.

CDR3: CASQTGQRKIEQFF. The CDR3 nucleotides read TGTGCCAGCCAAACGGGACAGAGAAAAATCGAGCAGTTCTTC. This sequence joins TRBV2 and TRBJ2-1, with 7 bases matching TRBD1. V lost 8 bases, J lost 10 bases, and 14 bases stayed unmatched. CDR3 length: 14 residues. Germline CDR1 reads SNHLY; CDR2 reads FYNNEI.

This clone was counted a few times. The chain uses TRBV30 and TRBJ2-7; perhaps TRBD1 as D (5 bases). The CDR3 is 13 residues long. V was shortened by 3 bases and J by 4 bases, with 13 bases between the two germline ends. Germline CDR1 and CDR2: GTSNPN and SVGIG (reference sequence). This CDR3 reads CAWRRDRPYEQYF. Written as DNA, the CDR3 is TGTGCCTGGAGACGAGACAGACCTTACGAGCAGTACTTC.

The gene calls are TRBV6-5 and TRBJ2-3; perhaps TRBD1 as D (6 bases). This CDR3 contains 14 residues. V was pared by 5 bases and J by 1 base, with 10 bases between. Germline-derived CDR1 and CDR2 are MNHEY and SVGAGI. The DNA of the CDR3 is TGTGCCAGCAGTACAGGGTCCGGCACAGATACGCAGTATTTT. Translating gives CASSTGSGTDTQYF.

The chain links TRBV11-2 to TRBJ2-3; TRBD2 matches at 11 bases. V gave up 5 bases and J gave up 4 bases; unmatched junction bases: 11. Germline V gene lookup returns CDR1 SGHAT and CDR2 FQNNGV. The CDR3 is 17 residues long. This chain's CDR3 is CASSPRALAGVADTQYF. The CDR3 DNA reads as TGTGCCAGCAGCCCCCGTGCACTAGCGGGAGTCGCAGATACGCAGTATTTT.

The chain couples TRBV12-5 to TRBJ2-2, with D hard to call. The V and J ends lost 3 bases and 5 bases respectively, with 7 bases between them. This CDR3 contains 13 residues. CDR1 and CDR2 from the germline V gene are LGHNT and FRNRAP. CDR3 residues: CASGLDSTGELFF. Here the CDR3 DNA reads TGTGCTAGTGGTTTAGACTCAACCGGGGAGCTGTTTTTT. The full variable domain, its missing parts supplied by reference TRBV12-5 and TRBJ2-2, is DARVTQTPRHKVTEMGQEVTMRCQPILGHNTVFWYRQTMMQGLELLAYFRNRAPLDDSGMPKDRFSAEMPDATLATLKIQPSEPRDSAVYFCASGLDSTGELFFGEGSRLTVL.

This chain connects TRBV5-1 to TRBJ1-1; no firm D call. Germline V CDR1 and CDR2: SGHRS, YFSETQ. The CDR3 extends over 15 amino acids. CDR3 in DNA: TGCGCATCGCGGGAGGGAAGGATCATGAACACTGAAGCTTTCTTT. It translates to CASREGRIMNTEAFF.

This clone was recorded once. This chain links TRBV5-4 with TRBJ2-7, with a weak D call TRBD2 (6 bases). CDR3 length equals 15 residues. The germline V and J ends were trimmed by 0 bases and 1 base, with 11 bases remaining between them. CDR1 and CDR2 from the germline V gene are SGHNT and YYREEE (reference sequence). CDR3 nucleotides: TGTGCCAGCAGCTTGGGCGGGACGGTTTCCTACGAGCAGTACTTC. Translated: CASSLGGTVSYEQYF.

This chain connects TRBV28 to TRBJ1-1, with a tentative D call TRBD1 (5 bases). Germline V gene lookup returns CDR1 MDHEN and CDR2 SYDVKM. CDR3 length: 12 amino acids. Trimming removed 11 bases from V and 1 base from J, with 11 bases in between. For the CDR3, the DNA is TGTGCCGCCGGGGGAGGGAACACTGAAGCTTTCTTT. As protein: CAAGGGNTEAFF.

The chain carries TRBV5-6 and TRBJ1-5, with D uncertain. There are 14 residues in the CDR3. Trimming pared 3 bases from V and 4 bases from J, leaving 11 bases between. Germline CDR1 and CDR2: SGHDT and YYEEEE. CDR3 nucleotides: TGTGCCAGCAGCTCGGGTTCCATAAATCAGCCCCAGCATTTT. Protein: CASSSGSINQPQHF.

This clone was found a few times. This chain connects TRBV24-1 to TRBJ2-1, with D maybe TRBD2 (6 bases). Germline CDR1 KGHDR, CDR2 SFDVKD. The CDR3 spans 17 residues. V gave up 5 bases and J gave up 0 bases, with 16 bases separating them. The CDR3 loop reads CATSAGGRQSSYNEQFF. The CDR3 DNA is TGTGCCACCAGTGCAGGAGGGAGGCAGAGCTCCTACAATGAGCAGTTCTTC.

J is TRBJ2-1 and V is TRBV21-1; the table calls TRBD1, which could not be checked here. TRBV21-1 constitutes a pseudogene. The CDR3 runs to 15 residues. The CDR3 here is CASSRVGRPYNEQFF. The CDR3 coding sequence is TGTGCCAGCAGCAGGGTGGGCCGTCCCTACAATGAGCAGTTCTTC.

V is TRBV28 and J is TRBJ2-4; a weak D match, TRBD1 (6 bases). This CDR3 comprises 18 residues. Trimming took 5 bases from V and 4 from J, leaving 24 bases between them. The germline CDR1 and CDR2 sequences are MDHEN and SYDVKM. The CDR3 sequence is CASSPLSGTTYLKNIQYF. The CDR3 coding sequence is TGTGCCAGCAGTCCCCTATCCGGGACAACTTACCTGAAAAACATTCAGTACTTC.

The rearrangement links TRBV4-1 to TRBJ2-1; no clear D gene. The V and J ends lost 3 bases and 0 bases respectively, with 12 bases between them. Germline V gene sequence: CDR1 MGHRA, CDR2 YSYEKL. The CDR3 consists of 16 residues. In DNA form, the CDR3 reads TGCGCCAGCAGCCAGACGGCGGTGAGCTCCTACAATGAGCAGTTCTTC. Translated, it gives CASSQTAVSSYNEQFF.

The V and J genes are TRBV4-1 and TRBJ2-7, with D maybe TRBD2 (5 bases). From germline, CDR1 is MGHRA and CDR2 YSYEKL. CDR3 size: 15 residues. Trimming removed 1 base at V and 3 bases at J, with 13 bases between. CDR3 sequence reads: CASSQGRVADYEQYF. CDR3 coding DNA: TGCGCCAGCAGCCAAGGGCGGGTGGCAGACTACGAGCAGTACTTC.

This clone was recorded only once. J is TRBJ2-5 and V is TRBV5-5; tentatively, D is TRBD2 (5 bases). Germline values: CDR1 SGHKS, CDR2 YYEKEE (reference sequence). With 4 bases removed from V and 5 bases from J, the gap between germline ends came to 21 bases. This CDR3 spans 16 amino acids. The CDR3 is CASSPGGSRRQETQYF. The CDR3 DNA reads as TGTGCCAGCAGCCCCGGAGGCTCCCGGAGGCAGGAGACCCAGTACTTC. Supplemented by reference TRBV5-5 and TRBJ2-5, the full variable domain reads DAGVTQSPTHLIKTRGQQVTLRCSPISGHKSVSWYQQVLGQGPQFIFQYYEKEERGRGNFPDRFSARQFPNYSSELNVNALLLGDSALYLCASSPGGSRRQETQYFGPGTRLLVL.

J is TRBJ2-6 and V is TRBV21-1; the table names TRBD2, a call not compared with the DNA. TRBV21-1 is a known pseudogene. This CDR3 is built from 14 residues. The CDR3: CASRGGSGANVLTF. The DNA of the CDR3 is TGTGCCAGCAGGGGGGGCTCTGGGGCCAACGTCCTGACTTTC.

The rearrangement links TRBV12-3 or TRBV12-4 to TRBJ1-1, with 7 bases aligning to TRBD1. This CDR3 comprises 12 residues. The V gene end was trimmed by 3 bases and the J gene end by 11 bases; junction bases not matched to a gene: 6. CDR3 in amino acids: CASSFNRGVAFF. Written as DNA, the CDR3 is TGTGCCAGCAGTTTCAACAGGGGTGTTGCTTTCTTT.

The chain joins TRBV28 to TRBJ2-5; 9 bases match TRBD1. This CDR3 spans 13 amino acids. CDR1 MDHEN and CDR2 SYDVKM come from the germline V gene. V gave up 8 bases and J gave up 6 bases; unmatched junction bases: 7. CDR3 sequence: CASAGQGRQTQYF. The CDR3 DNA is TGTGCCAGCGCTGGACAGGGGAGACAGACCCAGTACTTC.

The chain recombines TRBV15 with TRBJ1-5; a weak D match, TRBD1 (5 bases). The CDR3 loop spans 13 amino acids. Between the trimmed V and J ends, which lost 3 bases and 9 bases, there was a span of 12 bases. Germline V gene sequence: CDR1 LNHNV, CDR2 YYDKDF (reference sequence). The CDR3 is CATSSRRDRPQHF. The DNA for the CDR3 is TGTGCCACCAGCAGCCGCAGGGATAGGCCCCAGCATTTT.

The chain combines TRBV3-1 (or the pseudogene TRBV3-2) with TRBJ1-5; D uncertain. The germline V gene has CDR1 LGHDT and CDR2 YNNKEL (reference sequence). Trimming took 0 bases from V and 2 from J, leaving 5 bases between them. CDR3 length: 14 amino acids. The CDR3 region is CASSQDSGNQPQHF. In nucleotides, the CDR3 is TGTGCCAGCAGCCAAGACAGTGGCAATCAGCCCCAGCATTTT.